These 25 T cell receptor beta chains were sequenced from one sample in a study of T cell changes during pregnancy in multiple sclerosis. Produced via immunoSEQ multiplex PCR; TCRdb's table is partial and in-frame only. The repertoire holds about 75,000 clones, with about 94% as singletons. The sequenced sample was CD4+ T cells from peripheral blood mononuclear cells, obtained after pregnancy. The source is a female donor with multiple sclerosis, enrolled in a pregnancy study.

V usage is TRBV11-3 and J usage is TRBJ2-1, with 10 nucleotides matching TRBD2. The germline CDR1 and CDR2 sequences are SGHNT and YENEEA. CDR3 size: 16 residues. J lost 8 bases, V lost 5 bases, and 12 bases had no gene match. The CDR3 coding sequence is TGTGCCAGCAGCCCGGGAGCGGGAGGGCCCAGGGATGAGCAGTTCTTC. Translation gives CASSPGAGGPRDEQFF.

This chain links TRBV9 with TRBJ2-3; 13 nucleotides line up with TRBD2. The V segment lost 0 bases and the J segment 4 bases; nucleotides outside the gene matches: 17. This CDR3 is 21 amino acids long. Germline assignment: CDR1 SGDLS and CDR2 YYNGEE. The CDR3 nucleotides are TGTGCCAGCAGCGTAGCTTCCGGGACACTCGGACTAGCGGGAGTCCCAGATACGCAGTATTTT. Translation gives CASSVASGTLGLAGVPDTQYF.

The chain uses TRBV5-1 and TRBJ2-1; TRBD2 matches at 9 bases. From germline, CDR1 is SGHRS and CDR2 YFSETQ. The CDR3 extends over 15 amino acids. Germline trimming cut 0 bases from V and 7 bases from J; bases unmatched to any gene: 5. DNA for the CDR3: TGCGCCAGCAGCTTGGGCGGGAGGGCTTTGAATGAGCAGTTCTTC. This sequence encodes CASSLGGRALNEQFF.

This sequence joins TRBV5-6 and TRBJ2-7; 12 bases line up with TRBD2. The CDR3 totals 16 residues. V lost 2 bases to trimming and J lost 6 bases; unmatched junction nucleotides: 9. Germline CDR1 reads SGHDT; CDR2 reads YYEEEE. CDR3 in amino acids: CASSFMTSGSRREQYF. For the CDR3, the DNA is TGTGCCAGCAGCTTTATGACTAGCGGGAGTAGACGCGAGCAGTACTTC.

V usage is TRBV19 and J usage is TRBJ2-7; TRBD2 matches 7 bases. Germline CDR1 LNHDA, CDR2 SQIVND (reference sequence). The V and J ends lost 4 bases and 3 bases, in that order; junction bases with no gene match: 12. The CDR3 loop spans 16 amino acids. The DNA of the CDR3 is TGTGCCAGTAGTAGGGGTAGAAGCGGGGCCTTCTACGAGCAGTACTTC. This encodes CASSRGRSGAFYEQYF.

The chain recombines TRBV4-1 with TRBJ2-5; possibly TRBD2 for D (5 bases). The CDR3 totals 13 residues. Germline-derived CDR1 and CDR2 are MGHRA and YSYEKL. V was shortened by 1 base and J by 5 bases, with 8 bases between the two germline ends. This chain's CDR3 is CASSQASRETQYF. The DNA for the CDR3 is TGCGCCAGCAGCCAAGCTAGCCGCGAGACCCAGTACTTC.

The chain employs TRBV5-1 and TRBJ2-2; D possibly corresponds to TRBD2 (6 bases). The CDR3 is 16 amino acids. Germline assignment: CDR1 SGHRS and CDR2 YFSETQ. Trimming removed 0 bases from V and 2 bases from J, with 11 bases in between. CDR3 sequence: CASSLAAGRNTGELFF. The CDR3 DNA sequence: TGCGCCAGCAGCTTGGCGGCGGGAAGAAACACCGGGGAGCTGTTTTTT. The variable domain in full, with the rest retrieved from reference TRBV5-1 and TRBJ2-2, is KAGVTQTPRYLIKTRGQQVTLSCSPISGHRSVSWYQQTPGQGLQFLFEYFSETQRNKGNFPGRFSGRQFSNSRSEMNVSTLELGDSALYLCASSLAAGRNTGELFFGEGSRLTVL.

This sequence joins TRBV11-2 and TRBJ2-1; 13 bases fit TRBD2. Germline V gene data show CDR1 as SGHAT and CDR2 as FQNNGV. Trimming cost V 0 bases and J 9 bases; bases outside gene matches: 8. CDR3 length: 17 residues. CDR3 amino acids: CASSLDQLTSGRAEQFF. As DNA, the CDR3 is TGTGCCAGCAGCTTAGATCAACTAACTAGCGGGAGGGCTGAGCAGTTCTTC. The full variable domain, completed using reference TRBV11-2 and TRBJ2-1, is EAGVAQSPRYKIIEKRQSVAFWCNPISGHATLYWYQQILGQGPKLLIQFQNNGVVDDSQLPKDRFSAERLKGVDSTLKIQPAKLEDSAVYLCASSLDQLTSGRAEQFFGPGTRLTVL.

This chain uses TRBV5-1 with TRBJ2-7, with D possibly matching TRBD1 (6 bases). Per the germline V gene, CDR1 is SGHRS and CDR2 is YFSETQ. CDR3 size: 16 residues. V gave up 4 bases and J gave up 3 bases, with 20 bases separating them. CDR3 bases: TGCGCCAGCAGCCCCGGACAGAGGGGAACTAACTACGAGCAGTACTTC. The encoded protein is CASSPGQRGTNYEQYF.

The V call is TRBV28, the J call TRBJ1-5; weak D call: TRBD1 (6 bases). This CDR3 comprises 16 residues. Germline CDR1 is MDHEN and CDR2 is SYDVKM. Trimming took 2 bases from V and 2 from J, leaving 13 bases between them. The DNA for the CDR3 is TGTGCCAGCAGTTTAATGGGGGGGGGCGGCAATCAGCCCCAGCATTTT. It codes for CASSLMGGGGNQPQHF.

The V call is TRBV5-6, the J call TRBJ2-3; 9 nucleotides match TRBD2. The J segment lost 2 bases and the V segment lost 0 bases, leaving 1 base of the junction unmatched. This CDR3 has 15 amino acids. Germline V gene lookup returns CDR1 SGHDT and CDR2 YYEEEE. The CDR3 loop reads CASSLGGRATDTQYF. CDR3 DNA: TGTGCCAGCAGCTTGGGCGGGAGGGCCACAGATACGCAGTATTTT.

The chain links TRBV11-3 to TRBJ2-7; 9 nucleotides align to TRBD1. CDR3 length equals 14 residues. The J segment lost 9 bases and the V segment lost 5 bases, leaving 11 bases of the junction unmatched. CDR1 is SGHNT and CDR2 is YENEEA in the germline V gene. CDR3 in amino acids: CASSPPQYRGRQYF. DNA for the CDR3: TGTGCCAGCAGCCCCCCCCAATACAGGGGGCGGCAGTACTTC.

The V and J genes are TRBV19 and TRBJ2-5; 12 bases are shared with TRBD1. In germline, CDR1 is LNHDA, CDR2 SQIVND (reference sequence). The V segment lost 4 bases and the J segment 5 bases; nucleotides outside the gene matches: 2. The CDR3 is made up of 14 amino acids. The CDR3 DNA reads TGTGCCAGTAGTAAGGGACAGGGGGCGGAGACCCAGTACTTC. This gives the protein CASSKGQGAETQYF.

The chain is built from TRBV27 and TRBJ1-5; 7 bases map to TRBD1. Trimming removed 6 bases from V and 4 bases from J; junction bases left unmatched: 3. The CDR3 consists of 13 residues. Germline V gene sequence: CDR1 MNHEY, CDR2 SMNVEV (reference sequence). The CDR3 DNA is TGTGCCAGCAGAAGGGACAGAAATCAGCCCCAGCATTTT. It codes for CASRRDRNQPQHF.

This clone appeared a single time. The chain has TRBV5-1 and TRBJ2-4; 14 bases align to TRBD2. This CDR3 is 22 amino acids long. The V gene's germline CDR1 is SGHRS and CDR2 YFSETQ. With V trimmed by 4 bases and J by 1 base, 19 bases remained unmatched. The CDR3 region has the DNA TGCGCCAGCAGCCTCCGAACCGGGACTAGCGGGAGTGGGGGATGGGCCAAAAACATTCAGTACTTC. Its protein product is CASSLRTGTSGSGGWAKNIQYF.

This clone appeared a single time. This sequence joins TRBV27 and TRBJ1-2; perhaps TRBD1 as D (5 bases). CDR1 MNHEY and CDR2 SMNVEV come from the germline V gene (reference sequence). The CDR3 spans 14 residues. The V end lost 6 bases, the J end lost 5 bases, and 16 bases lay between the germline ends. The CDR3 DNA reads as TGTGCCAGCAGCCTCCCTGGGGCCCCTTATGGCTACACCTTC. Translation gives CASSLPGAPYGYTF.

This rearrangement joins TRBV11-3 to TRBJ2-2; maybe TRBD1 (5 bases). The CDR3 totals 15 residues. Trimming cost V 5 bases and J 5 bases, with 15 bases left between them. Germline V gives CDR1 SGHNT, CDR2 YENEEA. The CDR3 DNA reads TGTGCCAGCAGCGCATCCGGCAGGGCGACCGGGGAGCTGTTTTTT. Its protein product is CASSASGRATGELFF.

The chain carries TRBV5-1 and TRBJ2-3, with 9 nucleotides matching TRBD2. This CDR3 has 14 residues. Germline loops: CDR1 SGHRS, CDR2 YFSETQ. V dropped 3 bases and J dropped 3; count of bases not matched to a gene: 2. CDR3 sequence: CASSSAGGTDTQYF. The CDR3 DNA reads as TGCGCCAGCAGCTCAGCGGGAGGAACAGATACGCAGTATTTT.

The CDR3 reads CASNRDRQNEKLFF. CDR3 DNA sequence: TGTGCCAGTAACCGGGACAGGCAGAATGAAAAACTGTTTTTT. This rearrangement joins TRBV19 to TRBJ1-4; TRBD1 matches 8 bases. The ends lost 7 bases at V and 5 bases at J; junction bases unmatched: 6. This CDR3 contains 14 residues. Looked up from germline, CDR1 is LNHDA and CDR2 is SQIVND (reference sequence).

The V and J genes are TRBV19 and TRBJ2-3; 7 bases line up with TRBD1. The CDR3 contains 15 residues. V lost 9 bases and J lost 5; bases outside the gene matches: 14. The V gene's germline CDR1 is LNHDA and CDR2 SQIVND (reference sequence). In nucleotides, the CDR3 is TGTGCCAGCAAAAACTCGCCCCACAGGGGAGATACGCAGTATTTT. Encoded protein: CASKNSPHRGDTQYF.

The chain carries TRBV5-1 and TRBJ2-2, with 8 bases lining up with TRBD1. Per the germline V gene, CDR1 is SGHRS and CDR2 is YFSETQ. The CDR3 runs 15 residues. The ends lost 2 bases at V and 8 bases at J; junction bases unmatched: 8. CDR3 region: CASSFPQGAAGELFF. The DNA of the CDR3 is TGCGCCAGCAGCTTTCCTCAGGGGGCAGCAGGGGAGCTGTTTTTT.

This clone was recorded once. The chain is built from TRBV7-8 and TRBJ2-1; 14 bases align to TRBD2. This CDR3 comprises 17 residues. Germline V CDR1 and CDR2: SGHVS, FQNEAQ. J lost 8 bases, V lost 5 bases, and 11 bases had no gene match. As DNA, the CDR3 is TGTGCCAGCAGCCCCGACCTGCGACTAGCGGGAGGGGATGAGCAGTTCTTC. Its translation is CASSPDLRLAGGDEQFF. Combining the CDR3 with reference TRBV7-8 and TRBJ2-1 gives the whole variable domain GAGVSQSPRYKVAKRGQDVALRCDPISGHVSLFWYQQALGQGPEFLTYFQNEAQLDKSGLPSDRFFAERPEGSVSTLKIQRTQQEDSAVYLCASSPDLRLAGGDEQFFGPGTRLTVL.

The rearrangement joins TRBV2 to TRBJ1-6; no clear D. Per the germline V gene, CDR1 is SNHLY and CDR2 is FYNNEI. V shed 7 bases and J shed 10 bases, with 20 bases lying between them. The CDR3 is 15 amino acids. CDR3 in DNA: TGTGCCAGCAATAAGGGAGCAGGATCTAGATCACCCCTCCACTTT. This sequence encodes CASNKGAGSRSPLHF.

This clone showed up just once. The chain couples TRBV9 to TRBJ2-4; 7 bases are shared with TRBD2. This CDR3 region has 17 residues. Unmatched junction bases numbered 7, after V lost 0 bases and J lost 1 base. CDR1 is SGDLS and CDR2 is YYNGEE in the germline V gene. The CDR3 nucleotides are TGTGCCAGCAGCGTAGGGGGGGAGGGGTGGGCCAAAAACATTCAGTACTTC. Translation: CASSVGGEGWAKNIQYF.

The chain uses TRBV21-1 and TRBJ1-1; TRBD1 is the table's D call, not checked against the DNA. TRBV21-1 is assigned pseudogene status. The CDR3 contains 16 residues. CDR3 sequence: CASSIGTGVADTEAFF. CDR3 sequence (DNA): TGTGCCAGCAGCATAGGGACAGGGGTGGCGGACACTGAAGCTTTCTTT.